This T cell receptor (beta chain) was recorded in a study of shared clonotypes between healthy human individuals. Across the whole study: Those who served as donors were a couple of women and three men between the ages of 18 and 49. Used for every donor were three CD4 naive, three CD4 memory, two CD8 naive and one CD8 memory plate.

Profiling relied on immunoSEQ multiplex PCR, and the TCRdb table lists in-frame clones only, not all of them. The data hold around 980,000 clones, with about 80% observed a single time. Trimming stripped 3 bases from V and 1 base from J, with 9 bases between. The CDR3 runs 14 residues. Germline CDR1 and CDR2: ENHRY and SYGVKD. Comment on this clone: The antigen is unknown.

Broader study findings: Sampling was confined to blood; repertoires within tissues likely differ. Generally, naive subsets (rather than memory subsets) showed larger estimated richness.

This TCR was recovered from a man younger than 30 in good health. Some clones in this sample may be carry-over from other donors' samples. The gene calls are TRBV10-3 and TRBJ1-1, with D unresolved. Sequencing was performed on memory CD4+ T cells from PBMCs. Subset reported: CD45RA-negative fraction. The CDR3 region has the DNA TGTGCCATCAGTGAAGAGACGCCGAACACTGAAGCTTTCTTT. Its translation: CAISEETPNTEAFF.